This T cell receptor (beta chain) was retrieved from a study of cytomegalovirus exposure and HLA in healthy donors. The PCR had 60 Vbeta and 13 Jbeta primers. Profiled with immunoSEQ multiplex PCR; TCRdb holds only in-frame clones, not every one. The sample lists 150,000 to 200,000 clones, roughly 80% occurring once. Findings and limits, study-wide: Sequencing likely caused a cluster of highly shared sequence variants.

Donors sampled were nominally healthy, though unrecorded immune exposures were likely. With respect to this clone: The antigen is unknown.

V trimming: 6 bases; J trimming: 3 bases; junction bases outside the gene matches: 15. The CDR3 is 17 amino acids. Per the germline V gene, CDR1 is WNHNN and CDR2 is SYGVQD (reference sequence). The sequencing input was PBMCs. This chain links TRBV10-1 with TRBJ1-2; 8 bases match TRBD1. This clonotype was obtained from a male donor in good health and CMV-seronegative. CDR3 loop: CASSLKDRTGTDYGYTF. CDR3 coding DNA: TGCGCCAGCAGCCTCAAGGACAGGACAGGGACGGACTATGGCTACACCTTC.